Below, 5 T cell receptor beta chains from the same sample are listed, as sequenced in a study of cytomegalovirus exposure and HLA in healthy donors. Measured with immunoSEQ multiplex PCR; TCRdb has only the in-frame clones, and not every one. The sample holds about 160,000 clones, approximately 86% seen once. Sequenced material: PBMCs. The receptor set was obtained from a woman aged 18-29 years in good health and CMV-seronegative.

The rearrangement links TRBV4-3 to TRBJ2-5; 12 positions agree with TRBD2. The CDR3 sequence is 15 residues long. V dropped 1 base and J dropped 4; count of bases not matched to a gene: 1. Germline lookup yields CDR1 LGHNA and CDR2 YSLEER. CDR3 in amino acids: CASSQGLAGAETQYF. The CDR3, as DNA: TGCGCCAGCAGCCAAGGACTAGCGGGAGCAGAGACCCAGTACTTC.

There are a few counts of this clone. The rearrangement links TRBV27 to TRBJ1-2; D possibly corresponds to TRBD1 (6 bases). The CDR3 has 12 residues. Trimming stripped 6 bases from V and 8 bases from J, with 13 bases between. CDR1 is MNHEY and CDR2 is SMNVEV in the germline V gene (reference sequence). The CDR3 nucleotides read TGTGCCAGCAGGACGGGGGGGCGCGGCTACACCTTC. Its translation is CASRTGGRGYTF.

In this sample, this clone turned up a few times. The chain uses TRBV5-8 and TRBJ1-1; perhaps TRBD1 as D (5 bases). Per the germline V gene, CDR1 is SGHTS and CDR2 is YDEGEE. The CDR3 length is 13 residues. V gave up 4 bases and J gave up 1 base, with 8 bases separating them. The CDR3 sequence is CASSLQENTEAFF. The CDR3 bases are TGTGCCAGCAGCCTACAGGAGAACACTGAAGCTTTCTTT.

This sequence joins TRBV5-1 and TRBJ2-3, with 9 bases matching TRBD1. CDR1 SGHRS and CDR2 YFSETQ come from the germline V gene. J lost 3 bases, V lost 4 bases, and 3 bases had no gene match. This CDR3 region has 14 residues. The chain's CDR3 is CASSKGQGTDTQYF. The CDR3 DNA follows: TGCGCCAGCAGCAAGGGACAGGGAACAGATACGCAGTATTTT.

This chain links TRBV10-3 with TRBJ2-7; D is perhaps TRBD1 (6 bases). The germline CDR1 and CDR2 sequences are ENHRY and SYGVKD. This CDR3 has 15 amino acids. Trimming took 2 bases from V and 5 from J, leaving 16 bases between them. The CDR3 sequence: CAISEKKQGRNEQYF. The CDR3 DNA reads TGTGCCATCAGTGAGAAAAAACAGGGTCGGAACGAGCAGTACTTC.